These 20 T cell receptor beta chains were sequenced from one sample in a study of graft-versus-host responses after intestinal transplantation. Here immunoSEQ multiplex PCR was the method, and the copy in TCRdb shows in-frame clones only, minus some. The sample has about 10,000 clones, more than 85% seen once; the top ten hold under 6%. Specimen: PBMCs, collected almost 70 days after transplant. These receptors were collected from a human patient who received an intestinal transplant, so some T cells may come from the graft donor.

J is TRBJ1-5 and V is TRBV28; 7 bases align to TRBD1. The V and J ends lost 6 bases and 3 bases, in that order; junction bases with no gene match: 11. The CDR3 has 16 amino acids. Germline V lookup: CDR1 MDHEN, CDR2 SYDVKM. CDR3 sequence reads: CASRYIDQGDNQPQHF. CDR3 bases: TGTGCCAGCAGATATATTGACCAGGGGGACAATCAGCCCCAGCATTTT.

The J gene is TRBJ1-5, the V gene TRBV28, with D unclear. Trimming removed 4 bases at V and 4 bases at J, with 14 bases between. Germline-derived CDR1 and CDR2 are MDHEN and SYDVKM. The CDR3 has 15 amino acids. CDR3 region: CASSYGRTVNQPQHF. The DNA of the CDR3 is TGTGCCAGCAGTTATGGCCGGACGGTTAATCAGCCCCAGCATTTT.

This rearrangement joins TRBV27 to TRBJ1-2; D perhaps matches TRBD1 (6 bases). CDR3 length equals 13 residues. V dropped 5 bases and J dropped 5 bases, with 12 bases sitting between them. Germline CDR1 reads MNHEY; CDR2 reads SMNVEV (reference sequence). CDR3 DNA sequence: TGTGCCAGCAGTCCGGGGACATATTATGGCTACACCTTC. Protein product: CASSPGTYYGYTF.

The V and J genes are TRBV28 and TRBJ2-7; the D gene is possibly TRBD2 (6 bases). The germline V gene has CDR1 MDHEN and CDR2 SYDVKM. This CDR3 spans 14 amino acids. V dropped 3 bases and J dropped 4 bases, with 13 bases sitting between them. The CDR3: CASSFGRGSYEQYF. The CDR3 DNA reads as TGTGCCAGCAGTTTCGGGAGAGGGTCGTACGAGCAGTACTTC. Using reference TRBV28 and TRBJ2-7 for the parts outside the CDR3, the full variable domain is DVKVTQSSRYLVKRTGEKVFLECVQDMDHENMFWYRQDPGLGLRLIYFSYDVKMKEKGDIPEGYSVSREKKERFSLILESASTNQTSMYLCASSFGRGSYEQYFGPGTRLTVT.

The chain recombines TRBV5-4 with TRBJ1-5; 7 bases match TRBD1. There are 14 residues in the CDR3. The trim removed 3 bases at V and 3 bases at J, leaving 3 bases unmatched. CDR1 and CDR2 (germline): SGHNT, YYREEE (reference sequence). The CDR3 DNA follows: TGTGCCAGCAGCTCAGGGGGTAACAATCAGCCCCAGCATTTT. It codes for CASSSGGNNQPQHF.

The V and J genes are TRBV7-8 and TRBJ1-2; D is undetermined. V dropped 3 bases and J dropped 4 bases, with 12 bases sitting between them. The V gene's germline CDR1 is SGHVS and CDR2 FQNEAQ. The CDR3 covers 14 residues. CDR3 sequence (DNA): TGTGCCAGCAGCTTTCAAAGGGAGGGCTATGGCTACACCTTC. It specifies CASSFQREGYGYTF. Based on the CDR3 plus reference TRBV7-8 and TRBJ1-2, the full variable domain is GAGVSQSPRYKVAKRGQDVALRCDPISGHVSLFWYQQALGQGPEFLTYFQNEAQLDKSGLPSDRFFAERPEGSVSTLKIQRTQQEDSAVYLCASSFQREGYGYTFGSGTRLTVV.

Here the CDR3 reads CASSAAGVSYEQYF. The CDR3 DNA follows: TGTGCCAGCAGTGCGGCGGGAGTAAGTTACGAGCAGTACTTC. The chain is built from TRBV25-1 and TRBJ2-7; 7 nucleotides line up with TRBD2. Germline V gene sequence: CDR1 MGHDK, CDR2 SYGVNS. This CDR3 has 14 residues. J was trimmed by 4 bases and V by 4 bases; bases with no gene match: 7.

The chain carries TRBV6-1 and TRBJ2-7; D may be TRBD1 or TRBD2 (7 bases each). The germline V gene encodes CDR1 MNHNS and CDR2 SASEGT. The CDR3 runs 15 residues. Deletions cut 4 bases from V and 0 bases from J, with 13 bases between. CDR3 nucleotide sequence: TGTGCCAGCAGTGTGACAGGGACTATCTCCTACGAGCAGTACTTC. Protein product: CASSVTGTISYEQYF.

This chain connects TRBV11-3 to TRBJ2-7; TRBD1 is a possible D gene (5 bases). Germline assignment: CDR1 SGHNT and CDR2 YENEEA. The V and J ends lost 5 bases and 6 bases respectively, with 11 bases between them. The CDR3 is made up of 12 amino acids. The chain's CDR3 is CASSLQASEQYF. DNA of the CDR3: TGTGCCAGCAGCCTACAGGCTTCCGAGCAGTACTTC.

The rearrangement uses TRBV4-3 and TRBJ2-1; TRBD2 matches 7 bases. Trimming at V came to 4 bases and at J to 2 bases, leaving 5 bases not matched to a gene. The CDR3 is made up of 15 amino acids. Germline lookup yields CDR1 LGHNA and CDR2 YSLEER. The CDR3: CASSPRAGAYNEQFF. The CDR3 DNA reads TGCGCCAGCAGCCCAAGGGCGGGAGCCTACAATGAGCAGTTCTTC.

The chain is built from TRBV9 and TRBJ2-6; TRBD2 might be the D (5 bases). Germline V gives CDR1 SGDLS, CDR2 YYNGEE. V was cut by 3 bases and J by 0 bases, with 13 bases left in between. This CDR3 is 17 amino acids long. The chain's CDR3 is CASSARGQTSGANVLTF. The DNA for the CDR3 is TGTGCCAGCAGCGCCCGAGGGCAGACCTCTGGGGCCAACGTCCTGACTTTC.

The gene calls are TRBV19 and TRBJ2-7; D gene unclear. CDR3 length: 11 residues. Germline V lookup: CDR1 LNHDA, CDR2 SQIVND (reference sequence). The V and J ends lost 6 bases and 5 bases respectively, with 8 bases between them. CDR3 in amino acids: CASRRGHEQYF. The CDR3 DNA follows: TGTGCCAGTAGACGCGGCCACGAGCAGTACTTC.

This chain joins TRBV5-8 and TRBJ1-1; D gene uncertain. CDR1 SGHTS and CDR2 YDEGEE come from the germline V gene. The CDR3 is made up of 13 amino acids. The V gene lost 4 bases and the J gene lost 0 bases, with 7 bases spanning the gap. CDR3 in DNA: TGTGCCAGCAGCCCCCGGGTGAACACTGAAGCTTTCTTT. Translating it yields CASSPRVNTEAFF.

This clone was recorded only once. The chain joins TRBV19 to TRBJ2-7; 9 nucleotides align to TRBD2. Germline CDR1 LNHDA, CDR2 SQIVND (reference sequence). After removal of 1 base from V and 5 bases from J, the junction contained 6 bases not matched to a gene. The CDR3 covers 15 residues. CDR3 amino acids: CASSIGSSGSNEQYF. In nucleotides, the CDR3 is TGTGCCAGTAGTATAGGGAGTAGCGGGAGCAACGAGCAGTACTTC.

V is TRBV10-3 and J is TRBJ2-7; TRBD1 agrees at 7 bases. The CDR3 has 14 residues. Germline V CDR1 and CDR2: ENHRY, SYGVKD. With 4 bases clipped from V and 2 bases from J, the junction kept 5 bases outside the gene matches. This CDR3 reads CAISGLTGPYEQYF. The CDR3 region has the DNA TGTGCCATCAGTGGACTGACAGGGCCCTACGAGCAGTACTTC.

This sequence joins TRBV4-3 and TRBJ1-4; maybe TRBD1 (6 bases). CDR1 is LGHNA and CDR2 is YSLEER in the germline V gene. The CDR3 has 16 amino acids. Trimming pared 0 bases from V and 7 bases from J, leaving 15 bases between. CDR3 nucleotide sequence: TGCGCCAGCAGCCAAGATATTGGGGGCGCGGGTGAAAAACTGTTTTTT. Amino acids: CASSQDIGGAGEKLFF.

V usage is TRBV11-2 and J usage is TRBJ1-4, with TRBD1 as a possible D gene (5 bases). V was trimmed by 5 bases and J by 8 bases, leaving 12 bases between them. Germline V gene lookup returns CDR1 SGHAT and CDR2 FQNNGV. This CDR3 is 13 amino acids long. CDR3 in amino acids: CASSRQGDEKLFF. The CDR3 DNA reads as TGTGCCAGCAGCAGGCAAGGGGACGAAAAACTGTTTTTT.

This clone showed up just once. This chain links TRBV28 with TRBJ2-1; 10 bases align to TRBD2. CDR1 is MDHEN and CDR2 is SYDVKM in the germline V gene. The CDR3 has 17 residues. Germline trimming cut 6 bases from V and 4 bases from J; bases unmatched to any gene: 12. The CDR3 bases are TGTGCCAGCAGCCCAATGGGGCTAGCGGGAGTATACAATGAGCAGTTCTTC. Amino acids: CASSPMGLAGVYNEQFF.

This clone was picked up a small number of times. The chain joins TRBV9 to TRBJ2-3; TRBD1 is a possible D gene (5 bases). This CDR3 has 18 amino acids. The germline V gene encodes CDR1 SGDLS and CDR2 YYNGEE. The germline V and J ends were trimmed by 6 bases and 7 bases, with 30 bases remaining between them. The CDR3 DNA is TGTGCCAGCACCAACGTCCTCGACCCTCAGGGTGAACCCTATACGCAGTATTTT. The encoded protein is CASTNVLDPQGEPYTQYF.

V and J are TRBV7-2 and TRBJ1-1; TRBD1 aligns across 12 bases. Germline trimming cut 5 bases from V and 5 bases from J; bases unmatched to any gene: 12. There are 17 residues in the CDR3. Germline assignment: CDR1 SGHTA and CDR2 FQGNSA. CDR3 amino acids: CASSLNPGQGANTEAFF. For the CDR3, the DNA is TGTGCCAGCAGCCTAAACCCGGGACAGGGGGCCAATACTGAAGCTTTCTTT.